What follows describes a single T cell receptor (beta chain). The CDR3 extends over 15 amino acids. V lost 5 bases to trimming and J lost 5 bases, with 18 bases between them. From germline, CDR1 is LGHNA and CDR2 YNFKEQ. This entry comes from a study of lymphopenia after photon versus proton radiotherapy. The assay was immunoSEQ multiplex PCR, and TCRdb's table has in-frame clones only and misses some. The sample consists of tens of thousands of clones, 65% to 85% of them appearing once. The rearrangement joins TRBV4-2 to TRBJ1-2; tentatively, D is TRBD1 (5 bases). Sequencing used peripheral blood, obtained from a patient treated with photon-based radiotherapy. This sequence was found in a man aged 50 or older with gastric cancer. The CDR3 sequence: CASSVGDSPRYGYTF. In DNA, the CDR3 is TGTGCCAGCAGCGTAGGCGACAGTCCAAGATATGGCTACACCTTC.